This T cell receptor beta chain comes out of a study of identical twins. The V gene's germline CDR1 is MGHRA and CDR2 YSYEKL. The CDR3 runs to 15 residues. Between the trimmed V and J ends, which lost 5 bases and 1 base, there was a span of 14 bases. TCRdb used MiXCR to reprocess the 5' RACE reads, holding one entry per CDR3 protein. The data show 1.5 million or so distinct CDR3 sequences, less than 35% seen once. Whole-study findings and limits: Out-of-frame alpha sequences common to twins exhibited an excess of low generation probability.

A few counts support this clonotype. Its antigen is currently unknown. Sequencing used cord blood. This clonotype was sampled from a newborn girl in good health. The genes are TRBV4-1 and TRBJ1-2; tentatively, D is TRBD1 (5 bases). CDR3 sequence: CASSSPGRINYGYTF. CDR3 nucleotide sequence: TGCGCCAGCAGCTCACCGGGACGGATTAACTATGGCTACACCTTC.